This T cell receptor beta chain was captured by sequencing in a study of blood T cells in healthy people across ages. In this sample, this clonotype turned up once. The authors ran a second PCR of 7 to 11 cycles using a sample-barcoded 5' primer and a J-beta primer mix. No fewer than 3 million CDR3-containing paired-end reads came from each sample. MiXCR, run by TCRdb on the 5' RACE reads, gives a single entry per CDR3 protein. The table shows approximately 900,000 distinct CDR3 sequences, with just under 30% occurring only once. Trimming pared 3 bases from V and 4 bases from J, leaving 14 bases between. Per germline, CDR1 ENHRY and CDR2 SYGVKD. The CDR3 length is 15 residues. This sample was shared with a second study, whose subject was T cells of mothers and their children. Per that study: Over 9.5 million reads per mother and around 3 million per child were obtained. When mothers and children were related, their normalized repertoire overlap, which was always slightly higher, did not differ significantly from that of unrelated pairs.

The sequenced sample was blood. V is TRBV10-3 and J is TRBJ2-3; TRBD1 might be the D (8 bases). This clonotype originated in a woman between 35 and 50 years old in good health. The CDR3 DNA sequence: TGTGCCATCAGTGAAGCGGGACAGGCCGCAGATACGCAGTATTTT. Protein sequence: CAISEAGQAADTQYF.